Following are 29 T cell receptor beta chains from one sample sequenced in a study of T cell responses to AZD1222 COVID-19 vaccine. Profiled with immunoSEQ multiplex PCR; TCRdb holds only in-frame clones, not every one. The sample lists more than 85,000 clones, roughly 90% occurring once. The specimen was peripheral blood, collected 28 days after the second AZD1222 dose. Receptor source: an adult who received the AZD1222 COVID-19 vaccine.

The V gene is TRBV5-4, the J gene TRBJ2-3; D remains unclear. V was pared by 4 bases and J by 2 bases, with 8 bases between. The CDR3 loop spans 13 amino acids. Germline V gives CDR1 SGHNT, CDR2 YYREEE (reference sequence). The CDR3 DNA is TGTGCCAGCAGCCCTGACTTCACAGATACGCAGTATTTT. This sequence encodes CASSPDFTDTQYF.

The chain uses TRBV30 and TRBJ1-6; D perhaps matches TRBD1 (6 bases). Trimming cost V 4 bases and J 10 bases, with 26 bases left between them. Germline assignment: CDR1 GTSNPN and CDR2 SVGIG (reference sequence). CDR3 length: 17 residues. This CDR3 reads CAWTVTGKSGGLSPLHF. The DNA for the CDR3 is TGTGCCTGGACCGTTACGGGAAAGTCTGGGGGGCTGTCACCCCTCCACTTT.

The genes are TRBV27 and TRBJ2-3; a weak D match, TRBD1 (5 bases). Germline-derived CDR1 and CDR2 are MNHEY and SMNVEV (reference sequence). V was clipped by 2 bases and J by 7 bases, with 7 bases between them. The CDR3 totals 12 residues. This CDR3 is CASSLGANTQYF. CDR3 coding DNA: TGTGCCAGCAGTTTAGGGGCGAATACGCAGTATTTT.

This chain uses TRBV9 with TRBJ2-3, with 10 bases matching TRBD2. Trimming cost V 4 bases and J 3 bases; bases outside gene matches: 8. The CDR3 extends over 16 amino acids. Germline V gene sequence: CDR1 SGDLS, CDR2 YYNGEE. CDR3 sequence (DNA): TGTGCCAGCAGCTCTGGGGCTAGCGGGAGAACAGATACGCAGTATTTT. Translating gives CASSSGASGRTDTQYF.

The rearrangement links TRBV29-1 to TRBJ2-7; D may be TRBD1 (6 bases). The CDR3 covers 11 residues. From germline, CDR1 is SQVTM and CDR2 ANQGSEA. Between the trimmed V and J ends, which lost 4 bases and 4 bases, there was a span of 8 bases. The CDR3 DNA sequence: TGCAGCGTTGTACAGGGATACGAGCAGTACTTC. It translates to CSVVQGYEQYF.

V gene TRBV6-6 combines with J gene TRBJ1-4; the D gene is possibly TRBD1 (5 bases). CDR1 and CDR2 (germline): MNHNY, SVGAGI (reference sequence). This CDR3 has 15 residues. The V gene lost 4 bases and the J gene lost 0 bases, with 9 bases spanning the gap. CDR3 amino acids: CASSFDSPTNEKLFF. CDR3 sequence (DNA): TGTGCCAGCAGTTTCGACAGCCCAACTAATGAAAAACTGTTTTTT.

The chain employs TRBV29-1 and TRBJ1-2; a weak D match, TRBD1 (6 bases). Germline V CDR1 and CDR2: SQVTM, ANQGSEA. This CDR3 comprises 12 residues. V was pared by 7 bases and J by 8 bases, with 17 bases between. The CDR3 region has the DNA TGCAGCGGGGATGAACAGGGACTCGGCTACACCTTC. This gives the protein CSGDEQGLGYTF.

V usage is TRBV2 and J usage is TRBJ2-5, with 16 bases that match TRBD2. The CDR3 runs to 21 residues. J gave up 4 bases and V 6 bases, and 20 bases lay outside the gene matches. Per germline, CDR1 SNHLY and CDR2 FYNNEI. Here the CDR3 reads CASRPGLAGGPSERSRETQYF. CDR3 coding DNA: TGTGCCAGCAGGCCGGGACTAGCGGGAGGGCCCAGTGAACGTTCAAGAGAGACCCAGTACTTC.

This clone was picked up one time. The chain has TRBV7-6 and TRBJ1-5; TRBD1 might be the D (5 bases). The CDR3 contains 15 residues. Germline values: CDR1 SGHVS, CDR2 FNYEAQ. V was clipped by 0 bases and J by 3 bases, with 9 bases between them. The CDR3 region has the DNA TGTGCCAGCAGCTTAGCGTCGGGACTCAATCAGCCCCAGCATTTT. This translates into CASSLASGLNQPQHF.

This rearrangement joins TRBV3-1 (or the pseudogene TRBV3-2) to TRBJ1-4; D perhaps matches TRBD1 (5 bases). CDR3 length equals 11 residues. The V gene's germline CDR1 is LGHDT and CDR2 YNNKEL (reference sequence). Trimming removed 7 bases from V and 14 bases from J, with 14 bases in between. CDR3 sequence: CASTRGDALFF. In DNA, the CDR3 is TGTGCCAGCACCCGGGGGGACGCTCTGTTTTTT.

The V gene is TRBV2, the J gene TRBJ1-4; no clear D. The V gene's germline CDR1 is SNHLY and CDR2 FYNNEI. CDR3 length: 14 residues. Trimming pared 3 bases from V and 0 bases from J, leaving 5 bases between. The CDR3 reads CASSESSTNEKLFF. CDR3 coding DNA: TGTGCCAGCAGTGAGTCCTCAACTAATGAAAAACTGTTTTTT.

This chain links TRBV7-3 with TRBJ1-6; 7 bases match TRBD1. CDR3 length: 14 amino acids. Unmatched junction bases numbered 7, after V lost 4 bases and J lost 10 bases. CDR1 and CDR2 (germline): SGHTA, FQGTGA. In nucleotides, the CDR3 is TGTGCCAGCAGCTACTTTACAGGGGACTCACCCCTCCACTTT. Amino acid sequence: CASSYFTGDSPLHF.

The chain has TRBV9 and TRBJ1-2, with TRBD1 matching 9 bases. Germline V gives CDR1 SGDLS, CDR2 YYNGEE. J was trimmed by 6 bases and V by 3 bases; bases with no gene match: 6. The CDR3 is made up of 14 amino acids. The DNA of the CDR3 is TGTGCCAGCAGCGCCACCGGGACAGGGAATGGCTACACCTTC. Encoded protein: CASSATGTGNGYTF.

The J gene is TRBJ1-2, the V gene TRBV10-3; unclear D gene. Trimming removed 3 bases from V and 7 bases from J, with 12 bases in between. From germline, CDR1 is ENHRY and CDR2 SYGVKD. The CDR3 is 13 residues long. The DNA for the CDR3 is TGTGCCATCAGTGAAGAACAGTTAGGTGGCTACACCTTC. Translated, it gives CAISEEQLGGYTF.

The V gene is TRBV19, the J gene TRBJ1-3, with D uncertain. Trimming took off 3 bases at V and 0 bases at J, with 12 bases between the two ends. The CDR3 consists of 16 residues. The V gene's germline CDR1 is LNHDA and CDR2 SQIVND (reference sequence). CDR3 sequence reads: CASSIQIRSSGNTIYF. CDR3 in DNA: TGTGCCAGTAGTATCCAAATCAGGAGCTCTGGAAACACCATATATTTT.

The genes are TRBV10-3 and TRBJ2-7, with TRBD2 matching 10 bases. The CDR3 runs to 14 residues. Germline values: CDR1 ENHRY, CDR2 SYGVKD. V lost 3 bases to trimming and J lost 6 bases; unmatched junction nucleotides: 5. The CDR3 sequence: CAISEAGGPTEQYF. CDR3 bases: TGTGCCATCAGTGAAGCGGGAGGGCCAACCGAGCAGTACTTC.

The chain combines TRBV7-9 with TRBJ1-5; D may be TRBD1 (6 bases). This CDR3 spans 15 amino acids. With 5 bases removed from V and 5 bases from J, the gap between germline ends came to 16 bases. The germline V gene has CDR1 SEHNR and CDR2 FQNEAQ (reference sequence). CDR3 protein: CASSPEQGWHQPQHF. The CDR3 DNA reads as TGTGCCAGCAGCCCTGAACAGGGTTGGCATCAGCCCCAGCATTTT.

CDR3 protein: CASSRDGQNEKLFF. The CDR3 region has the DNA TGTGCCAGCAGCCGGGACGGCCAAAATGAAAAACTGTTTTTT. V is TRBV11-1 and J is TRBJ1-4; the D gene is possibly TRBD1 (5 bases). Germline values: CDR1 SGHAT, CDR2 FQDESV (reference sequence). Trimming took 5 bases from V and 5 from J, leaving 12 bases between them. This CDR3 is 14 amino acids long.

This sequence joins TRBV18 and TRBJ2-1, with D perhaps TRBD1 or TRBD2 (5 bases each). V lost 5 bases and J lost 7, with 12 bases in between. The CDR3 spans 13 residues. Germline V CDR1 and CDR2: KGHSH, LQKENI. CDR3 residues: CASSESGTNEQFF. CDR3 bases: TGTGCCAGCTCAGAGTCCGGGACGAATGAGCAGTTCTTC.

The genes are TRBV27 and TRBJ2-7, with D perhaps assigned TRBD1 or TRBD2 (7 bases each). CDR3 size: 13 residues. The germline V and J ends were trimmed by 6 bases and 6 bases, with 15 bases remaining between them. The V gene's germline CDR1 is MNHEY and CDR2 SMNVEV (reference sequence). The CDR3 sequence is CASRAGGGSEQYF. The CDR3 DNA is TGTGCCAGCAGGGCAGGGGGAGGGAGCGAGCAGTACTTC.

The chain carries TRBV18 and TRBJ2-1; 16 nucleotides line up with TRBD2. The V and J ends lost 3 bases and 7 bases, in that order; junction bases with no gene match: 6. CDR3 length: 17 residues. Germline V lookup: CDR1 KGHSH, CDR2 LQKENI. CDR3 region: CASSPGTSGRAGNEQFF. In nucleotides, the CDR3 is TGTGCCAGCTCACCCGGGACTAGCGGGAGGGCCGGAAATGAGCAGTTCTTC.

CDR3 DNA: TGTGCCAGCAGTGGTCCGACGGACCGAAGTTATGGCTACACCTTC. It codes for CASSGPTDRSYGYTF. The chain joins TRBV2 to TRBJ1-2; D is undetermined. CDR1 and CDR2 from the germline V gene are SNHLY and FYNNEI. CDR3 length: 15 amino acids. Trimming left V 4 bases short and J 5 bases short, with 17 bases between.

There are a few counts of this clone. The V and J genes are TRBV10-3 and TRBJ1-5, with a tentative D call TRBD1 (5 bases). Germline-derived CDR1 and CDR2 are ENHRY and SYGVKD. Trimming shortened V by 3 bases and J by 9 bases, and 15 bases separated the two germline ends. The CDR3 spans 14 residues. The CDR3 sequence is CAISEGSDQGPQHF. The CDR3 region has the DNA TGTGCCATCAGTGAAGGCTCGGACCAGGGGCCCCAGCATTTT.

The CDR3 sequence is CAIKDSLETQYF. As DNA, the CDR3 is TGTGCCATCAAGGACAGCCTAGAGACCCAGTACTTC. The chain has TRBV6-7 and TRBJ2-5, with TRBD1 as a possible D gene (6 bases). TRBV6-7 is given ORF status, its function remaining uncertain. The V and J ends lost 10 bases and 4 bases respectively, with 13 bases between them. The CDR3 runs 12 residues.

The genes are TRBV5-1 and TRBJ2-6; D gene unclear. Germline lookup yields CDR1 SGHRS and CDR2 YFSETQ. This CDR3 comprises 15 residues. V lost 0 bases, J lost 0 bases, and 4 bases lay in between. CDR3 in DNA: TGCGCCAGCAGCTTGGGCCTCTCTGGGGCCAACGTCCTGACTTTC. Translated: CASSLGLSGANVLTF. Using reference TRBV5-1 and TRBJ2-6 for the parts outside the CDR3, the full variable domain is KAGVTQTPRYLIKTRGQQVTLSCSPISGHRSVSWYQQTPGQGLQFLFEYFSETQRNKGNFPGRFSGRQFSNSRSEMNVSTLELGDSALYLCASSLGLSGANVLTFGAGSRLTVL.

V and J are TRBV18 and TRBJ1-4, with D unclear. The V end was cut by 1 base, the J end by 4 bases, with 7 bases between. Germline lookup yields CDR1 KGHSH and CDR2 LQKENI. CDR3 length equals 14 residues. The CDR3 region has the DNA TGTGCCAGCTCACCACGCGAGGTTAATGAAAAACTGTTTTTT. The encoded protein is CASSPREVNEKLFF.

The J gene is TRBJ2-1, the V gene TRBV5-1, with 11 bases identical to TRBD2. Trimming removed 4 bases from V and 6 bases from J; junction bases left unmatched: 18. Looked up from germline, CDR1 is SGHRS and CDR2 is YFSETQ. There are 19 residues in the CDR3. CDR3 bases: TGCGCCAGCAGCCCGGGACAGGGCTCCACTAGCGGGAGAGTCAATGAGCAGTTCTTC. Translating it yields CASSPGQGSTSGRVNEQFF.

The chain joins TRBV19 to TRBJ2-7, with 11 bases identical to TRBD1. V dropped 3 bases and J dropped 4; count of bases not matched to a gene: 8. This CDR3 has 16 amino acids. CDR1 is LNHDA, CDR2 SQIVND, per germline (reference sequence). CDR3: CASSIEAGTGGYEQYF. The DNA for the CDR3 is TGTGCCAGTAGTATCGAAGCCGGGACAGGGGGTTACGAGCAGTACTTC.

The genes are TRBV27 and TRBJ1-2; D perhaps matches TRBD1 (6 bases). Between the trimmed V and J ends, which lost 6 bases and 5 bases, there was a span of 13 bases. The V gene's germline CDR1 is MNHEY and CDR2 SMNVEV (reference sequence). CDR3 length: 13 amino acids. In DNA form, the CDR3 reads TGTGCCAGCAGCTGGGGGCTGGGATATGGCTACACCTTC. Its translation: CASSWGLGYGYTF.